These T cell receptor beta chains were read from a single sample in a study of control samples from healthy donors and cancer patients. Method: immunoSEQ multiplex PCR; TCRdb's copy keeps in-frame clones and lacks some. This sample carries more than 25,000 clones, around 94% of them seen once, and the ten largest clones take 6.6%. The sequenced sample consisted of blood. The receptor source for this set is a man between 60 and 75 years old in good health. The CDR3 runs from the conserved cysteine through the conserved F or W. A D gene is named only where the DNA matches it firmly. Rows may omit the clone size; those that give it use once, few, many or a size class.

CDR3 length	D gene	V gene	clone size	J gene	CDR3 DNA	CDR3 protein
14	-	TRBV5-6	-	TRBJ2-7	TGTGCCAGCAGCTTGCGGTCGACCTACTACGAGCAGTACTTC	CASSLRSTYYEQYF
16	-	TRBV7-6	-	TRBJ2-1	TGTGCCAGCAGCTGGTCAGGGCGGGGAAATTACAATGAGCAGTTCTTC	CASSWSGRGNYNEQFF
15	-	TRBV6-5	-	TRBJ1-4	TGTGCCAGCAGTTACTCAGGGAGAACTAATGAAAAACTGTTTTTT	CASSYSGRTNEKLFF
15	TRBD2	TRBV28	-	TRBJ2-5	TGTGCCAGCGCCCTGAGGCTAGCGGGGAAGGAGACCCAGTACTTC	CASALRLAGKETQYF
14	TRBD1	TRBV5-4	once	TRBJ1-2	TGTGCCAGCAGAAGGGACAGGCGGGATGGTGGCTACACCTTC	CASRRDRRDGGYTF
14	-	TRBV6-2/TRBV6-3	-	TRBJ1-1	TGTGCCAGCAGTGGATCAGCTCTGAACACTGAAGCTTTCTTT	CASSGSALNTEAFF
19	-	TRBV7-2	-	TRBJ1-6	TGTGCCAGCAGCTCCGGGGGGGGGAACGTGAAGTCCTATAATTCACCCCTCCACTTT	CASSSGGGNVKSYNSPLHF
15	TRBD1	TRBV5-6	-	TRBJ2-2	TGTGCCAGCAGTTCTCCGGGACAGATCACCGGGGAGCTGTTTTTT	CASSSPGQITGELFF
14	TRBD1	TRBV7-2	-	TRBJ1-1	TGTGCCAGCAGCCAAGGACAGGGGCGCACTGAAGCTTTCTTT	CASSQGQGRTEAFF
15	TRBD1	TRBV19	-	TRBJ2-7	TGTGCCAGTAGTACCGACAGGGGATCGGCCTACGAGCAGTACTTC	CASSTDRGSAYEQYF
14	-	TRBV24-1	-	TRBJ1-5	TGTGCCACCGCGGCGGACGGTAGCAATCAGCCCCAGCATTTT	CATAADGSNQPQHF
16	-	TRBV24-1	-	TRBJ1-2	TGTGCCACCAGTCCCGGCGGGGTAATAAGAAACTATGGCTACACCTTC	CATSPGGVIRNYGYTF
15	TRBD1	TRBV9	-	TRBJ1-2	TGTGCCAGCAGCCCCCGACAGGGGGTTAACTATGGCTACACCTTC	CASSPRQGVNYGYTF
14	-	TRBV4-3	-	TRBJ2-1	TGCGCCAGCAGCCAAGGGAAAGGTCAGACACCCCAGTTCTTC	CASSQGKGQTPQFF
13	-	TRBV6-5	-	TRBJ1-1	TGTGCCAGCAGTTACTCGAGGGACACTGAAGCTTTCTTT	CASSYSRDTEAFF
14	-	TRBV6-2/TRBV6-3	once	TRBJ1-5	TGTGCCAGCAGTTACAGGCCCAGCAATCAGCCCCAGCATTTT	CASSYRPSNQPQHF